This record covers a single TCR beta chain. The CDR3 totals 13 residues. Between the trimmed V and J ends, which lost 5 bases and 6 bases, there was a span of 11 bases. Germline CDR1 is MNHEY and CDR2 is SVGEGT. Produced via immunoSEQ multiplex PCR; TCRdb's table is partial and in-frame only. Of approximately 150,000 clones listed, approximately 77% are singletons. The data were obtained in a study of blood T cell repertoires in COVID-19. The chain recombines TRBV6-2 or TRBV6-3 with TRBJ2-1; a possible D gene is TRBD1 (5 bases). Sequencing used PBMCs or T cells enriched from blood (not recorded which). The TCR sequence derives from a man between 60 and 75 years old who had recovered from COVID-19. The CDR3 reads CASSTLTGNEQFF. The CDR3 DNA is TGTGCCAGCAGTACGCTAACAGGCAATGAGCAGTTCTTC.